These 15 T cell receptor beta chains were all obtained from the same sample, sequenced in a study of blood T cells in healthy people across ages. A J-beta primer mix and a sample-barcoded 5' primer were used in a second PCR of roughly 6 to 11 cycles. One entry per CDR3 protein, called by TCRdb with MiXCR from the 5' RACE reads. The sample holds over a million distinct CDR3 sequences, around two fifths seen once. Sequenced material: blood. These receptors were collected from a woman under 30 in good health.

This clonotype was found a few times. The chain couples TRBV7-9 to TRBJ1-1, with D hard to call. Germline V gene sequence: CDR1 SEHNR, CDR2 FQNEAQ (reference sequence). V lost 5 bases and J 6 bases, leaving 16 bases between the germline ends. This CDR3 region has 14 residues. Written as DNA, the CDR3 is TGTGCCAGCAGCGCTCCGTCCGGGCGGGCTGAAGCTTTCTTT. It is translated as CASSAPSGRAEAFF.

This clonotype turned up a few times. This sequence joins TRBV5-5 and TRBJ1-1; D unresolved. Germline loops: CDR1 SGHKS, CDR2 YYEKEE (reference sequence). V dropped 7 bases and J dropped 0 bases, with 13 bases sitting between them. The CDR3 loop spans 14 amino acids. The CDR3 here is CASGLISMNTEAFF. The CDR3 DNA is TGTGCCAGCGGCCTGATCTCTATGAACACTGAAGCTTTCTTT.

The chain recombines TRBV6-6 with TRBJ2-3; a weak D match, TRBD1 (6 bases). CDR3 length equals 16 residues. Per germline, CDR1 MNHNY and CDR2 SVGAGI (reference sequence). V was cut by 4 bases and J by 2 bases, with 16 bases left in between. CDR3 nucleotide sequence: TGTGCCAGCAGTTCTGTCCGGGACACATACACAGATACGCAGTATTTT. This codes for CASSSVRDTYTDTQYF.

The V call is TRBV14, the J call TRBJ2-5; TRBD1 matches at 9 bases. This CDR3 contains 14 residues. V was pared by 9 bases and J by 11 bases, with 16 bases of the junction left unmatched. Germline V gene sequence: CDR1 SGHDN, CDR2 FVKESK. CDR3 bases: TGTGCCAGTCGGGACAGGGCAACCTACAATGAGCAGTACTTC. Protein: CASRDRATYNEQYF.

The chain is built from TRBV7-2 and TRBJ2-3; D ambiguous. CDR3 length: 16 residues. Germline V gene data show CDR1 as SGHTA and CDR2 as FQGNSA. Between the trimmed V and J ends, which lost 1 base and 0 bases, there was a span of 11 bases. In DNA form, the CDR3 reads TGTGCCAGCAGCTTAGTCGTGCGACTGAGCACAGATACGCAGTATTTT. Translation gives CASSLVVRLSTDTQYF.

This clonotype was counted between two and nine times. The chain is built from TRBV28 and TRBJ2-6; D is unclear. From germline, CDR1 is MDHEN and CDR2 SYDVKM. Trimming removed 7 bases at V and 2 bases at J, with 15 bases between. The CDR3 spans 16 residues. CDR3 residues: CASTVGISPGANVLTF. The DNA for the CDR3 is TGTGCCAGCACCGTGGGCATCAGTCCTGGGGCCAACGTCCTGACTTTC.

This rearrangement joins TRBV10-3 to TRBJ1-1; TRBD1 aligns across 8 bases. The CDR3 is made up of 11 amino acids. Germline CDR1 ENHRY, CDR2 SYGVKD. V dropped 10 bases and J dropped 7; count of bases not matched to a gene: 5. CDR3 residues: CATSRGHEAFF. CDR3 DNA: TGTGCCACAAGCAGGGGGCATGAAGCTTTCTTT.

V usage is TRBV6-2 or TRBV6-3 and J usage is TRBJ2-7; 8 nucleotides agree with TRBD2. The CDR3 totals 14 residues. The germline gives CDR1 MNHEY, CDR2 SVGEGT. V was pared by 5 bases and J by 3 bases, with 6 bases of the junction left unmatched. CDR3 sequence (DNA): TGTGCCAGCAGTCCCGGGACTAGATACTACGAGCAGTACTTC. Amino acids: CASSPGTRYYEQYF.

The chain is built from TRBV20-1 and TRBJ1-4; D ambiguous. The CDR3 runs to 14 residues. Germline values: CDR1 DFQATT, CDR2 SNEGSKA (reference sequence). V lost 5 bases and J lost 8, with 18 bases in between. The CDR3 DNA reads TGCAGTGCTGACTCCAAGGGTGTTGTCGAAAAACTGTTTTTT. Translating it yields CSADSKGVVEKLFF.

This clonotype was found a few times. The J gene is TRBJ2-7, the V gene TRBV5-1, with D perhaps TRBD2 (5 bases). The germline gives CDR1 SGHRS, CDR2 YFSETQ. The CDR3 loop spans 15 amino acids. V was shortened by 6 bases and J by 6 bases, with 22 bases between the two germline ends. The CDR3 loop reads CASMSAPSGTSEQYF. CDR3 nucleotide sequence: TGCGCCAGCATGTCCGCCCCCAGCGGTACAAGCGAGCAGTACTTC.

V gene TRBV12-3 or TRBV12-4 combines with J gene TRBJ2-5; 9 bases match TRBD2. This CDR3 region has 15 residues. V shed 6 bases and J 4 bases; nucleotides not matched to a gene: 9. In DNA, the CDR3 is TGTGCCAGCAGCCTTAGCGGGAGCGGGGGAGAGACCCAGTACTTC. This codes for CASSLSGSGGETQYF.

The chain recombines TRBV20-1 with TRBJ1-2; D gene uncertain. V shed 8 bases and J shed 4 bases, with 11 bases lying between them. In germline, CDR1 is DFQATT, CDR2 SNEGSKA (reference sequence). The CDR3 covers 11 residues. The CDR3 sequence: CSTSWTYGYTF. The DNA of the CDR3 is TGCAGTACCTCTTGGACCTATGGCTACACCTTC.

A note on this clonotype: At one of its ends the junction is not consistent with the germline gene, which may arise from a read error. The V and J genes are TRBV7-7 and TRBJ2-1, with TRBD2 matching over 8 bases. This CDR3 has 14 amino acids. Germline CDR1 is SSHAT and CDR2 is FNYEAQ (reference sequence). In DNA, the CDR3 is TGTGCTAGCAGCTTAGCGGGACCTACGAATGAGCAGTTCTTC. Amino acids: CASSLAGPTNEQFF. The full variable domain, with the rest looked up from reference TRBV7-7 and TRBJ2-1, is GAGVSQSPRYKVTKRGQDVTLRCDPISSHATLYWYQQALGQGPEFLTYFNYEAQPDKSGLPSDRFSAERPEGSISTLTIQRTEQRDSAMYRCASSLAGPTNEQFFGPGTRLTVL.

V is TRBV2 and J is TRBJ1-1; D ambiguous. The CDR3 length is 14 residues. Germline lookup yields CDR1 SNHLY and CDR2 FYNNEI. Trimming pared 6 bases from V and 3 bases from J, leaving 14 bases between. CDR3 bases: TGTGCCAGCAGGCCCAGGCGCTTGGACACTGAAGCTTTCTTT. Its protein is CASRPRRLDTEAFF.

The chain uses TRBV9 and TRBJ2-2; 10 bases align to TRBD2. J gave up 4 bases and V 6 bases, and 12 bases lay outside the gene matches. Germline-derived CDR1 and CDR2 are SGDLS and YYNGEE. The CDR3 contains 17 residues. Here the CDR3 reads CASTRLAGVAGTGELFF. The DNA for the CDR3 is TGTGCCAGCACGAGGCTAGCGGGAGTCGCTGGCACCGGGGAGCTGTTTTTT. The variable domain in full, completed from reference TRBV9 and TRBJ2-2, reads DSGVTQTPKHLITATGQRVTLRCSPRSGDLSVYWYQQSLDQGLQFLIQYYNGEERAKGNILERFSAQQFPDLHSELNLSSLELGDSALYFCASTRLAGVAGTGELFFGEGSRLTVL.